This T cell receptor (beta chain) was obtained from a study of vaccination effects on CD4 cells after COVID-19 (dated by TCRdb to the early 2020s). Broadly, across the study: To identify antigen-specific CD4+ T cell clonotypes by their expansion, the ViraFEST assay first stimulated PBMC with viral peptide pools and then applied TCR sequencing. Participants received two doses of either the BNT162b2 or the mRNA-1273 mRNA SARS-CoV-2 vaccine. In two convalescent patients, pre-vaccine samples were collected 16 days and one week ahead of the first dose, 142 and 148 days after COVID-19 diagnosis. Fewer than 2.5 million PBMC per well were cultured in IMDM with about 4.8% human AB serum, 9 to 10 IU/ml IL-2 and gentamicin, plus 10 ug/ml peptides. The study compared SARS-CoV-2 spike-specific CD4+ TCR repertoires before and after mRNA vaccination in COVID-19 convalescent patients and infection-naive vaccine recipients. The full study included over 8 COVID-19 convalescent patients and a few SARS-CoV-2-naive healthy vaccine recipients. The Oncomine TCR Beta short-read assay on an Illumina iSeq 100 was used to sequence cultures from other donors in the study.

Including the terminal cysteine and phenylalanine, the CDR3 comprises 14 residues. Of the read, only the CDR3 DNA is kept; its 42 bases are in frame from base 1. CDR1 and CDR2 (SGHTA, FQGNSA) derive from the germline V gene. Trimming removed 5 bases from V and 4 bases from J, leaving 14 bases between the germline ends. The method was the immunoSEQ multiplex PCR assay. DNA from the cultured and isolated CD4+ T cells underwent TCR beta CDR3 sequencing. The published analysis was carried out like this. Non-productive TCR sequences were removed and reads were trimmed to the CDR3 region, keeping CDR3s of at least 7 amino acids. The MANAFEST web app was used to pick out antigen-specific clonotypes by comparing their expansion in peptide wells with that in reference cultures. Positive clones required FDR<0.05 expansion versus reference and all other wells, odds ratio above 5, and frequency above 0.1% in two replicate wells. Cross-reactive clonotypes were defined as significantly expanded in SARS-CoV-2 spike wells and in at least one common cold coronavirus spike condition. CDR3 similarity was assessed by Levenshtein distance with the stringdist R package, and unrooted trees were built with ape in R 3.6.1. This is the immuneACCESS table as TCRdb keeps it, with only in-frame sequences that have V and J called. A part of the clones is gone; compared with another copy, unresolved V genes explain less than half, and the rest is unexplained. V and J calls and clone size follow that table, whereas D and trimming were derived from the DNA. The sample yields under 50,000 clones; 60% to 80% were counted once. The ten top clones hold around 8.1% of the sample.

Broader findings and caveats from the paper: Clones induced by infection and clones induced by vaccination both contracted markedly at late timepoints after vaccination, which fits with T cell responses waning over time. The study was limited by a small number of convalescent patients, and early post-infection timepoints were lacking. Among convalescent patients, the spike-reactive repertoire after vaccination was made up mainly of new vaccine-induced clones that were largely distinct from the clones induced by infection.

After around 10 days of culture, CD4+ T cells were isolated with the EasySep CD4+ T cell isolation kit. Convalescent patients had PCR-confirmed SARS-CoV-2 infection between March and December 2020, before Alpha, Beta and Delta variants emerged in the United States. Half of the culture medium was replaced with fresh IL-2-containing medium on days 3 and 7. Unless noted otherwise, every peptide stimulation condition was cultured in triplicate wells. PBMC were separated from whole blood using Ficoll-Paque Plus gradient centrifugation and were then either cryopreserved at -140C or used fresh. The QIAamp micro DNA kit was used to extract genomic DNA from the cultured CD4+ T cells. Note on this clone: Its target antigen remains unknown. No base quality values were provided; no much bigger clone lies one nucleotide off.

The sequence is built from TRBV7-2 and TRBJ1-1; the D gene is perhaps TRBD1, on 6 matching bases. The source is a human donor who had a prior SARS-CoV-2 infection. The sequencing used CD4+ T cells from PBMCs cultured without peptide, collected before COVID-19 vaccination. Here the CDR3 is given as CASSQNRAITEAFF. DNA sequence: TGTGCCAGCAGCCAAAACAGGGCCATCACTGAAGCTTTCTTT.